This record covers a single TCR beta chain. The antigen remains undetermined. These data come from a study of post-analysis software for immune sequencing data. The CDR3 runs to 13 residues. CDR1 is SQVTM and CDR2 is ANQGSEA in the germline V gene. V was pared by 7 bases and J by 2 bases, with 5 bases of the junction left unmatched. Included in the TCR beta cDNA libraries were unique molecular identifiers. Each CDR3 protein gets one entry after TCRdb re-called the PCR reads with MiXCR. The sample consists of fewer than 900,000 distinct CDR3 sequences, around 45% of them appearing once. Study-level findings and limits: Strong co-clustering by F measure was seen for same-batch samples. Patients used roughly five TRBV segments, including TRBV5-6, TRBV5-1 and TRBV20-1, more often than controls. Versus controls, multiple sclerosis patients showed significantly lower diversity (normalized Chao1).

The sample comprised blood. This sequence originates from a girl aged 10 to 17 with multiple sclerosis. The chain recombines TRBV29-1 with TRBJ1-1, with 9 bases matching TRBD1. CDR3 sequence (DNA): TGCAGCGCCAAGACAGGGGGAAACACTGAAGCTTTCTTT. Translation gives CSAKTGGNTEAFF.